These 31 T cell receptor beta chains share one sample of origin, sequenced in a study of neurological immune-mediated disorders. TCRdb re-called the 5' RACE reads through MiXCR, storing one row per CDR3 protein. This sample has about 84,000 distinct CDR3 sequences, with over 9% found just once. Sequencing was carried out using PBMCs. Receptors were obtained from a man aged 35-49 years in good health.

In nucleotides, the CDR3 is TGCAGCGTTGACCCACATGGCACCGGGGAGCTGTTTTTT. Amino acids: CSVDPHGTGELFF. The gene calls are TRBV29-1 and TRBJ2-2; no clear D. This CDR3 contains 13 residues. The V gene lost 3 bases and the J gene lost 4 bases, with 9 bases spanning the gap. Germline assignment: CDR1 SQVTM and CDR2 ANQGSEA.

This clonotype was seen repeatedly, ten times or more. V usage is TRBV12-3 or TRBV12-4 and J usage is TRBJ2-7; a weak D match, TRBD2 (6 bases). The CDR3 extends over 12 amino acids. Between the trimmed V and J ends, which lost 6 bases and 3 bases, there was a span of 9 bases. CDR3 in DNA: TGTGCCAGCAGGGCGGGGATCTACGAGCAGTACTTC. This codes for CASRAGIYEQYF.

This clonotype was seen many times. The V and J genes are TRBV7-2 and TRBJ1-1; no definite D call. The germline V and J ends were trimmed by 1 base and 2 bases, with 11 bases remaining between them. This CDR3 has 15 amino acids. The germline V gene encodes CDR1 SGHTA and CDR2 FQGNSA. DNA for the CDR3: TGTGCCAGCAGCTTAGGAAGGACCGTCAACACTGAAGCTTTCTTT. Its protein is CASSLGRTVNTEAFF.

The chain is built from TRBV5-1 and TRBJ1-1; D remains unclear. CDR1 is SGHRS, CDR2 YFSETQ, per germline. The CDR3 extends over 11 amino acids. Trimming cost V 7 bases and J 4 bases, with 8 bases left between them. In nucleotides, the CDR3 is TGCGCCAGCCGGATGGCCACTGAAGCTTTCTTT. It specifies CASRMATEAFF.

In regard to this clonotype: Since the CDR3 does not end with the conserved phenylalanine or tryptophan, this likely comes from a read error. The limits of the CDR3 on the DNA are not certain, so only TCRdb's listed CDR3 is given. The genes are TRBV3-1 and TRBJ2-7; TRBD1 was called by the table and not checked on the DNA. Germline V gene data show CDR1 as LGHDT and CDR2 as YNNKEL (reference sequence). The CDR3 has 13 amino acids, counting both end residues. The CDR3 spells CVNSRQGTGEFSL.

Of note for this clonotype: This may come from a read error, since a much larger clone is one base off. The J gene is TRBJ2-7, the V gene TRBV5-1; 9 bases are shared with TRBD1. CDR1 is SGHRS, CDR2 YFSETQ, per germline. CDR3 length equals 15 residues. The CDR3 here is CVSSLAGTGTYEQYF. The CDR3 coding sequence is TGCGTCAGCAGCTTGGCAGGGACAGGGACCTACGAGCAGTACTTC.

At least ten counts were recorded for this clonotype. V usage is TRBV5-1 and J usage is TRBJ2-6; no clear D. The CDR3 totals 15 residues. Per the germline V gene, CDR1 is SGHRS and CDR2 is YFSETQ. V lost 0 bases to trimming and J lost 0 bases, with 4 bases between them. The CDR3 region has the DNA TGCGCCAGCAGCTTGGGTAGCTCTGGGGCCAACGTCCTGACTTTC. Its translation: CASSLGSSGANVLTF.

The chain employs TRBV11-2 and TRBJ2-7, with 9 bases identical to TRBD1. Germline trimming cut 4 bases from V and 4 bases from J; bases unmatched to any gene: 11. The CDR3 loop spans 16 amino acids. The V gene's germline CDR1 is SGHAT and CDR2 FQNNGV. As DNA, the CDR3 is TGTGCCAGCAGCTCAACCGGACAGGGGCTCTCATACGAGCAGTACTTC. Protein product: CASSSTGQGLSYEQYF.

This clonotype was counted many times. This chain uses TRBV12-5 with TRBJ1-5; no firm D call. V was pared by 1 base and J by 1 base, with 17 bases between. CDR3 size: 18 residues. Per the germline V gene, CDR1 is LGHNT and CDR2 is FRNRAP. CDR3 sequence: CASGLGRKEEFSNQPQHF. The CDR3 DNA reads TGTGCTAGTGGTTTGGGCCGCAAAGAAGAGTTCAGCAATCAGCCCCAGCATTTT.

This clonotype was counted many times. J is TRBJ2-4 and V is TRBV7-3; TRBD2 matches at 12 bases. The germline V gene has CDR1 SGHTA and CDR2 FQGTGA. Unmatched junction bases numbered 6, after V lost 3 bases and J lost 6 bases. CDR3 length: 16 amino acids. The CDR3 DNA reads as TGTGCCAGCAGCTTGGGCGAGACTAGCGGGGGAAACATTCAGTACTTC. Amino acids: CASSLGETSGGNIQYF.

Many counts were recorded for this clonotype. The chain links TRBV6-6 to TRBJ2-3; 11 nucleotides align to TRBD2. Germline trimming cut 2 bases from V and 5 bases from J; bases unmatched to any gene: 3. CDR1 MNHNY and CDR2 SVGAGI come from the germline V gene (reference sequence). The CDR3 is made up of 15 amino acids. In DNA, the CDR3 is TGTGCCAGCAGTTACGTACTAGCGGGAGTAGATACGCAGTATTTT. This encodes CASSYVLAGVDTQYF.

This clonotype has a count of ten or more. V and J are TRBV5-1 and TRBJ1-2, with unresolved D. CDR3 length: 13 residues. CDR1 and CDR2 (germline): SGHRS, YFSETQ. The V and J ends lost 0 bases and 0 bases respectively, with 3 bases between them. The CDR3 here is CASSLDANYGYTF. The CDR3 nucleotides read TGCGCCAGCAGCTTGGATGCTAACTATGGCTACACCTTC.

The chain combines TRBV18 with TRBJ2-3; D is unresolved. Germline V gives CDR1 KGHSH, CDR2 LQKENI. The CDR3 has 14 amino acids. V was clipped by 3 bases and J by 4 bases, with 11 bases between them. The CDR3 region has the DNA TGTGCCAGCTCACCGAGCTCCATTCCAGATACGCAGTATTTT. Translated: CASSPSSIPDTQYF.

This clonotype was observed at least ten times. The chain recombines TRBV29-1 with TRBJ2-7; 8 bases match TRBD1. Germline V gene lookup returns CDR1 SQVTM and CDR2 ANQGSEA. With 7 bases clipped from V and 2 bases from J, the junction kept 10 bases outside the gene matches. The length of the CDR3 is 14 residues. The CDR3 sequence is CSALVRTGPYEQYF. CDR3 DNA: TGCAGCGCGTTGGTAAGGACAGGGCCCTACGAGCAGTACTTC.

This clonotype was seen at least ten times. The V call is TRBV4-2, the J call TRBJ1-1; 7 nucleotides line up with TRBD1. Germline V gene lookup returns CDR1 LGHNA and CDR2 YNFKEQ. CDR3 length: 15 amino acids. With V trimmed by 4 bases and J by 1 base, 6 bases remained unmatched. CDR3 coding DNA: TGTGCCAGCAGCCCCAGGGCAGGGGGGAACACTGAAGCTTTCTTT. Translation gives CASSPRAGGNTEAFF.

This clonotype was seen repeatedly, ten times or more. V is TRBV6-1 and J is TRBJ2-7; no reliable D call. Per the germline V gene, CDR1 is MNHNS and CDR2 is SASEGT. This CDR3 region has 12 residues. V gave up 6 bases and J gave up 8 bases, with 14 bases separating them. CDR3 loop: CASRLSGYKQYF. CDR3 sequence (DNA): TGTGCCAGCAGGCTCAGTGGGTACAAGCAGTACTTC.

V gene TRBV12-3 or TRBV12-4 combines with J gene TRBJ1-1, with 8 nucleotides matching TRBD1. V gave up 3 bases and J gave up 2 bases; unmatched junction bases: 8. The CDR3 contains 16 residues. The CDR3 DNA sequence: TGTGCCAGCAGTTTCTCTTTTGACAGGGGAAACACTGAAGCTTTCTTT. It specifies CASSFSFDRGNTEAFF.

This clonotype showed up many times. The chain is built from TRBV29-1 and TRBJ2-7, with 10 bases that match TRBD2. V lost 1 base and J lost 3; bases outside the gene matches: 15. The CDR3 totals 18 residues. CDR1 is SQVTM, CDR2 ANQGSEA, per germline. The CDR3 sequence: CSVEVAPRGASGSYEQYF. As DNA, the CDR3 is TGCAGCGTTGAAGTCGCCCCTAGGGGGGCTAGCGGGAGCTACGAGCAGTACTTC.

This clonotype was picked up many times. The rearrangement joins TRBV6-2 or TRBV6-3 to TRBJ2-7, with D possibly TRBD2 on 5 matching bases. Germline lookup yields CDR1 MNHEY and CDR2 SVGEGT. The CDR3 is 12 residues long. V was pared by 0 bases and J by 12 bases, with 12 bases between. The CDR3 DNA is TGTGCCAGCAGTTACTCGGGAGCGGCCTTGTACTTC. Translated: CASSYSGAALYF.

This clonotype was seen ten or more times. This sequence joins TRBV20-1 and TRBJ2-2; tentative D call: TRBD1 (5 bases). The CDR3 totals 15 residues. CDR1 and CDR2 from the germline V gene are DFQATT and SNEGSKA (reference sequence). The ends were cut back, 0 bases at V and 0 bases at J, with 8 bases in the middle. Here the CDR3 reads CSARDNRPNTGELFF. CDR3 in DNA: TGCAGTGCTAGAGATAACAGGCCGAACACCGGGGAGCTGTTTTTT.

This clonotype was detected ten times or more. The chain joins TRBV6-5 to TRBJ1-2, with TRBD1 identical over 7 bases. J lost 3 bases, V lost 2 bases, and 6 bases had no gene match. Per the germline V gene, CDR1 is MNHEY and CDR2 is SVGAGI. This CDR3 region has 15 residues. The CDR3 nucleotides read TGTGCCAGCAGTTACACGTGGGACAGTGACTATGGCTACACCTTC. Protein: CASSYTWDSDYGYTF.

Many counts were recorded for this clonotype. The chain is built from TRBV9 and TRBJ2-1; D not certain. Germline V gene data show CDR1 as SGDLS and CDR2 as YYNGEE. CDR3 length equals 13 residues. Trimming shortened V by 2 bases and J by 4 bases, and 7 bases separated the two germline ends. The CDR3 reads CASSVSQYNEQFF. DNA for the CDR3: TGTGCCAGCAGCGTTTCACAATACAATGAGCAGTTCTTC.

This clonotype has more than one count but fewer than ten. V and J are TRBV12-3 or TRBV12-4 and TRBJ2-7, with 12 bases aligning to TRBD2. The V gene end was trimmed by 8 bases and the J gene end by 7 bases; junction bases not matched to a gene: 6. The CDR3 loop spans 13 amino acids. The CDR3 is CASQTSGGKEQYF. The CDR3 bases are TGTGCCAGCCAGACTAGCGGGGGAAAAGAGCAGTACTTC.

In its sample, this clonotype was seen many times. V gene TRBV7-3 combines with J gene TRBJ2-5; 15 nucleotides align to TRBD2. CDR3 length equals 14 residues. CDR1 and CDR2 from the germline V gene are SGHTA and FQGTGA. V dropped 8 bases and J dropped 2; count of bases not matched to a gene: 0. CDR3 loop: CASGLAGGQETQYF. CDR3 in DNA: TGTGCCAGCGGACTAGCGGGGGGGCAAGAGACCCAGTACTTC.

This clonotype was seen at least ten times. The gene calls are TRBV5-5 and TRBJ1-2, with 7 bases identical to TRBD1. V was pared by 2 bases and J by 2 bases, with 6 bases of the junction left unmatched. CDR1 is SGHKS, CDR2 YYEKEE, per germline (reference sequence). This CDR3 region has 15 residues. CDR3 DNA: TGTGCCAGCAGCTTTTCCACGGGACAGAACTATGGCTACACCTTC. Protein: CASSFSTGQNYGYTF. The full variable domain, in which reference TRBV5-5 and TRBJ1-2 provide the parts outside the CDR3, is DAGVTQSPTHLIKTRGQQVTLRCSPISGHKSVSWYQQVLGQGPQFIFQYYEKEERGRGNFPDRFSARQFPNYSSELNVNALLLGDSALYLCASSFSTGQNYGYTFGSGTRLTVV.

A note on this clonotype: It may be a read error: a sequence one base away is much more abundant. The J gene is TRBJ2-5, the V gene TRBV28; weak D call: TRBD1 (6 bases). V was cut by 6 bases and J by 7 bases, with 18 bases left in between. This CDR3 has 14 amino acids. Germline CDR1 is MDHEN and CDR2 is SYDVKM. The CDR3 DNA follows: TGTGCCAGCAGGGGGACATGGGGCGAAAGGACCCAGTACTTC. Its protein is CASRGTWGERTQYF.

This clonotype was recorded at least ten times. CDR3 bases: TGTGCCAGCAGCGTAACAGCACGCCTAACTGAAGCTTTCTTT. Protein: CASSVTARLTEAFF. The rearrangement links TRBV9 to TRBJ1-1; D gene unclear. Trimming left V 1 base short and J 5 bases short, with 12 bases between. The CDR3 runs to 14 residues. The V gene's germline CDR1 is SGDLS and CDR2 YYNGEE.

At least ten counts were recorded for this clonotype. The rearrangement uses TRBV6-6 and TRBJ2-3; maybe TRBD2 (5 bases). In germline, CDR1 is MNHNY, CDR2 SVGAGI (reference sequence). Trimming pared 6 bases from V and 1 base from J, leaving 14 bases between. The CDR3 runs 15 residues. CDR3 loop: CASRGSRAGTDTQYF. The DNA for the CDR3 is TGTGCCAGCAGGGGGTCCCGAGCGGGCACAGATACGCAGTATTTT.

This clonotype appeared a few times. V usage is TRBV5-1 and J usage is TRBJ2-7; D gene unclear. V dropped 0 bases and J dropped 1 base, with 11 bases sitting between them. Germline CDR1 is SGHRS and CDR2 is YFSETQ. The CDR3 has 15 residues. The CDR3 DNA reads TGCGCCAGCAGCTTGGGGGCAAGCGTTTCCTACGAGCAGTACTTC. Residues: CASSLGASVSYEQYF.

This clonotype was seen repeatedly, ten times or more. CDR3 in DNA: TGCAGTGCTAGAGAAGGGCAAAACTATGGCTACACCTTC. Amino acids: CSAREGQNYGYTF. This chain joins TRBV20-1 and TRBJ1-2; D unresolved. In germline, CDR1 is DFQATT, CDR2 SNEGSKA (reference sequence). CDR3 size: 13 residues. Trimming pared 0 bases from V and 2 bases from J, leaving 7 bases between.

Only a few counts were recorded for this clonotype. This chain links TRBV20-1 with TRBJ2-3; 11 nucleotides line up with TRBD2. V trimming: 3 bases; J trimming: 5 bases; junction bases outside the gene matches: 10. CDR3 length: 16 amino acids. CDR1 and CDR2 (germline): DFQATT, SNEGSKA (reference sequence). For the CDR3, the DNA is TGCAGTGCTAGTCGGGGTAGCGGGGGGGCCGGAGATACGCAGTATTTT. Translation: CSASRGSGGAGDTQYF.